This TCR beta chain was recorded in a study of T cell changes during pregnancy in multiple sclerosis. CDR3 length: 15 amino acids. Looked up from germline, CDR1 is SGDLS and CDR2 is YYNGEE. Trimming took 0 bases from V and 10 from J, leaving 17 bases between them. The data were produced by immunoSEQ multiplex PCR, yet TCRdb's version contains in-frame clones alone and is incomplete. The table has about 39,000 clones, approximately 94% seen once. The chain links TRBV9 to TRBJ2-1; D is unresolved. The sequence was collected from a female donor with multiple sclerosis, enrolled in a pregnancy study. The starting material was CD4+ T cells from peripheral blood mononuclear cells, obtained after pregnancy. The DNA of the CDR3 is TGTGCCAGCAGCGTAGCCGAGACACCGCTCCGAGAGCAGTTCTTC. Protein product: CASSVAETPLREQFF.